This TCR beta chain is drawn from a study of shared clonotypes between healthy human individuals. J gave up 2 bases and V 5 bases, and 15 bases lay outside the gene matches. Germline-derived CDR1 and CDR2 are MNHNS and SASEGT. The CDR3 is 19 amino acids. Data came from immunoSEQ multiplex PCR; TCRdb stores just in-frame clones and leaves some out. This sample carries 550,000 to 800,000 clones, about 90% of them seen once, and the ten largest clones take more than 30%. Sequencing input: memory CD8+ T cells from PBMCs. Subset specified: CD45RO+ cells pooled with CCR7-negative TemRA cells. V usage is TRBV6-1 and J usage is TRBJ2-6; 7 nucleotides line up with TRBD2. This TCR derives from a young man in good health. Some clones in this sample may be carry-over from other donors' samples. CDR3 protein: CASSQGRPQRDPGANVLTF. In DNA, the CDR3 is TGTGCCAGCAGTCAAGGACGGCCCCAGCGGGATCCTGGGGCCAACGTCCTGACTTTC.